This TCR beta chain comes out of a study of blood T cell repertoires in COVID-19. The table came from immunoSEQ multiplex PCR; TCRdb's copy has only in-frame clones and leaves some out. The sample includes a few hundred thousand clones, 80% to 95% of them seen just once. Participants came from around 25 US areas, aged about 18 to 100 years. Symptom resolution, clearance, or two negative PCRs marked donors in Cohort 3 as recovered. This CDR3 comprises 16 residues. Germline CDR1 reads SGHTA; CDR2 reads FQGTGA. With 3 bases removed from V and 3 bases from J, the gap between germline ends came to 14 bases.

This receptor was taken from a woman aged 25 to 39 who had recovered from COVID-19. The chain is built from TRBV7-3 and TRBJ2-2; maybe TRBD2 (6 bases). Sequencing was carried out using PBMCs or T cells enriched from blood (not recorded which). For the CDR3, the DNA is TGTGCCAGCAGCTTTATGGGGGGTCGATACACCGGGGAGCTGTTTTTT. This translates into CASSFMGGRYTGELFF.